The T cell receptor beta chain under discussion was sequenced for a study of blood T cell repertoires in COVID-19. Turning to the study itself: Samples came from the United States, Italy and Spain, spanning acute and convalescent COVID-19. T cells, B-cell-depleted T cells, or PBMCs supplied cDNA or gDNA.

Two negative PCRs, clearance, or symptom resolution had been documented for recovered Cohort 3 donors. Germline assignment: CDR1 SGHVS and CDR2 FQNEAQ. With 4 bases clipped from V and 1 base from J, the junction kept 14 bases outside the gene matches. The CDR3 loop spans 19 amino acids. In the study's own analysis: Estimation of nucleated cell counts relied on the amplification of reference gene primers. Here immunoSEQ multiplex PCR was the method, and the copy in TCRdb shows in-frame clones only, minus some. That table supplies the V and J calls and clone size; D and trimming were determined from the DNA. The sample contains approximately 230,000 clones, around four fifths of which appear only once.

This TCR derives from a man aged 35 to 55 who had recovered from COVID-19. The chain employs TRBV7-8 and TRBJ1-5, with 9 bases identical to TRBD1. Sequencing used PBMCs or T cells enriched from blood (not recorded which). The CDR3 spells CASSSIGTGPSWSNQPQHF. CDR3 in DNA: TGTGCCAGCAGCTCTATCGGGACAGGGCCTTCATGGAGCAATCAGCCCCAGCATTTT.